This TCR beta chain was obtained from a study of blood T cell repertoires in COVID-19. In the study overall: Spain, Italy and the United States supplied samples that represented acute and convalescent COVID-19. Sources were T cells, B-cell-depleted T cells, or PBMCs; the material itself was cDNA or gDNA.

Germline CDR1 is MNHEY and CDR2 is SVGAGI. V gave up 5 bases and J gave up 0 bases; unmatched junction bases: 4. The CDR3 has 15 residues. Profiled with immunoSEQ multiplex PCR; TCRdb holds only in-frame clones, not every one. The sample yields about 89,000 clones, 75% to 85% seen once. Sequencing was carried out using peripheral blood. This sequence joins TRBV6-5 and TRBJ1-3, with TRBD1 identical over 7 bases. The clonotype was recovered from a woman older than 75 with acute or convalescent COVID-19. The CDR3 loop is CASSRDSFSGNTIYF. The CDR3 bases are TGTGCCAGCAGTCGGGACAGTTTCTCTGGAAACACCATATATTTT.